The rows below give T cell receptor beta chains drawn from one sample of a study of cytomegalovirus exposure and HLA in healthy donors. The method was immunoSEQ multiplex PCR; TCRdb's version includes in-frame clones alone and lacks a portion of them. The sample includes some 96,000 clones, about 80% of them seen just once. Sequences were obtained from PBMCs. These receptors were taken from a man aged 35-49 years in good health and CMV-seronegative. CDR3s include the opening cysteine and the closing phenylalanine or tryptophan. D genes are given only for firm matches. Some rows mark clone size as missing; the rest say once, few, many or name a class of expanded clone.

clone_size,d_call,v_call,j_call,cdr3_aa,cdr3_nt
NA,NA,TRBV23-1,TRBJ1-1,CASEGGLMNTEAFF,TGCGCCAGCGAGGGGGGACTAATGAACACTGAAGCTTTCTTT
NA,NA,TRBV4-3,TRBJ1-5,CASSQALGVSQPQHF,TGCGCCAGCAGCCAAGCCCTAGGGGTCTCACAGCCCCAGCATTTT
NA,NA,TRBV28,TRBJ1-2,CASLQGPVNYGYTF,TGTGCCAGCTTGCAGGGCCCTGTTAACTATGGCTACACCTTC
NA,NA,TRBV11-3,TRBJ1-2,CASSNQGYGYTF,TGTGCCAGCAGTAACCAGGGGTATGGCTACACCTTC
few,NA,TRBV11-2,TRBJ1-5,CASSLTGSRRPQHF,TGTGCCAGCAGCTTAACAGGTAGTCGGCGGCCCCAGCATTTT
NA,TRBD1,TRBV10-1,TRBJ1-6,CASSGRTGESPLHF,TGCGCCAGCAGTGGTAGGACAGGGGAGTCACCCCTCCACTTT
NA,TRBD1,TRBV28,TRBJ2-7,CASSSPWTGIVEQYF,TGTGCCAGCAGTTCCCCCTGGACAGGGATAGTCGAGCAGTACTTC
NA,NA,TRBV27,TRBJ1-5,CASRVREGLGNQPQHF,TGTGCCAGCCGAGTCCGGGAGGGCTTAGGCAATCAGCCCCAGCATTTT
NA,TRBD2,TRBV9,TRBJ2-2,CASSARLASGDTGELFF,TGTGCCAGCAGCGCACGACTGGCTAGCGGGGACACCGGGGAGCTGTTTTTT
NA,NA,TRBV6-6,TRBJ2-7,CASTRGLSYEQHF,TGTGCCAGCACTCGGGGACTCTCCTACGAGCAGCACTTC
NA,NA,TRBV5-1,TRBJ1-1,CASSSGQNTEAFF,TGCGCCAGCAGCTCAGGGCAAAACACTGAAGCTTTCTTT
once,NA,TRBV9,TRBJ2-1,CASSVGGGVGQSEQFF,TGTGCCAGCAGCGTAGGGGGGGGAGTGGGACAAAGTGAGCAGTTCTTC
NA,TRBD1,TRBV4-1,TRBJ2-5,CASSQRQGAQETQYF,TGCGCCAGCAGCCAAAGACAGGGGGCGCAAGAGACCCAGTACTTC
NA,NA,TRBV2,TRBJ2-7,CASSDQGYYEQYF,TGTGCCAGCAGTGACCAGGGATACTACGAGCAGTACTTC